These 15 T cell receptor beta chains share one sample of origin, sequenced in a study of T cells in localized non-small cell lung cancer. Assay: immunoSEQ multiplex PCR; the TCRdb copy retains only in-frame clones and omits some. The table has 3,500 to 4,000 clones, around 30% seen once; the top ten hold less than 8.5%. The sample in question was lung tumor tissue, obtained before any cancer treatment. The receptors derive from a man aged 40 to 70 with stage I lung adenocarcinoma.

The DNA of the CDR3 is TGTGCCACCAGCTCCGCGGGACAGGGAACGATCAGGAACTATGGCTACACCTTC. Protein: CATSSAGQGTIRNYGYTF. This chain connects TRBV15 to TRBJ1-2; TRBD1 agrees at 9 bases. Germline V CDR1 and CDR2: LNHNV, YYDKDF (reference sequence). Unmatched junction bases numbered 15, after V lost 5 bases and J lost 2 bases. There are 18 residues in the CDR3. The entire variable domain, with the rest obtained from reference TRBV15 and TRBJ1-2, is as follows: DAMVIQNPRYQVTQFGKPVTLSCSQTLNHNVMYWYQQKSSQAPKLLFHYYDKDFNNEADTPDNFQSRRPNTSFCFLDIRSPGLGDTAMYLCATSSAGQGTIRNYGYTFGSGTRLTVV.

This clone was seen a handful of times. The gene calls are TRBV11-3 and TRBJ2-7; 8 nucleotides match TRBD1. Germline trimming cut 3 bases from V and 3 bases from J; bases unmatched to any gene: 7. CDR1 and CDR2 (germline): SGHNT, YENEEA. The CDR3 is made up of 15 amino acids. The CDR3 is CASSLFTDRVYEQYF. The CDR3 nucleotides read TGTGCCAGCAGCTTGTTTACGGACAGGGTCTACGAGCAGTACTTC.

This clone occurred once. The chain is built from TRBV28 and TRBJ2-7, with TRBD1 matching 10 bases. Germline values: CDR1 MDHEN, CDR2 SYDVKM. The CDR3 has 17 amino acids. The V and J ends lost 5 bases and 0 bases, in that order; junction bases with no gene match: 10. The CDR3, as DNA: TGTGCCAGCAGTCTTGGGACAGGGGCCGTTAGCTCCTACGAGCAGTACTTC. Its protein product is CASSLGTGAVSSYEQYF.

V gene TRBV6-8 combines with J gene TRBJ2-1; the D call may be TRBD1 or TRBD2 (5 bases each). Germline CDR1 is MNHGY and CDR2 is SAAAGT. Trimming shortened V by 6 bases and J by 8 bases, and 17 bases separated the two germline ends. This CDR3 region has 14 residues. The CDR3 is CASRYLGTEDEQFF. Here the CDR3 DNA reads TGTGCCAGCAGGTATTTGGGGACCGAGGATGAGCAGTTCTTC.

This clone rates as medium-sized. The V gene is TRBV9, the J gene TRBJ2-1, with D perhaps being TRBD1 or TRBD2 (5 bases each). The CDR3 has 15 amino acids. V lost 7 bases, J lost 4 bases, and 18 bases lay in between. The germline V gene has CDR1 SGDLS and CDR2 YYNGEE. DNA of the CDR3: TGTGCCAGCTCGAGGGAAGGGACCCAATACAATGAGCAGTTCTTC. Translation: CASSREGTQYNEQFF. Using reference TRBV9 and TRBJ2-1 for the parts outside the CDR3, the full variable domain is DSGVTQTPKHLITATGQRVTLRCSPRSGDLSVYWYQQSLDQGLQFLIQYYNGEERAKGNILERFSAQQFPDLHSELNLSSLELGDSALYFCASSREGTQYNEQFFGPGTRLTVL.

V and J are TRBV19 and TRBJ2-6; possible D gene TRBD2, 5 bases. This CDR3 contains 16 residues. Germline V gene data show CDR1 as LNHDA and CDR2 as SQIVND (reference sequence). V was clipped by 0 bases and J by 0 bases, with 6 bases between them. The CDR3 region is CASSIESGSGANVLTF. DNA for the CDR3: TGTGCCAGTAGTATAGAAAGCGGCTCTGGGGCCAACGTCCTGACTTTC.

The CDR3 reads CAISESLGVGGNTIYF. Here the CDR3 DNA reads TGTGCCATCAGTGAGTCATTGGGAGTTGGTGGAAACACCATATATTTT. The V and J genes are TRBV10-3 and TRBJ1-3; D unclear. Germline values: CDR1 ENHRY, CDR2 SYGVKD. The CDR3 is made up of 16 amino acids. The V end lost 0 bases, the J end lost 3 bases, and 12 bases lay between the germline ends.

The chain employs TRBV27 and TRBJ2-2; no definite D call. Germline values: CDR1 MNHEY, CDR2 SMNVEV (reference sequence). This CDR3 comprises 16 residues. Trimming pared 3 bases from V and 4 bases from J, leaving 15 bases between. The CDR3 here is CASSFRVRGSTGELFF. The DNA for the CDR3 is TGTGCCAGCAGTTTCCGCGTCAGAGGCAGCACCGGGGAGCTGTTTTTT.

This clone appeared a few times. The rearrangement joins TRBV6-8 to TRBJ1-2; tentatively, D is TRBD1 (6 bases). With 6 bases removed from V and 4 bases from J, the gap between germline ends came to 12 bases. CDR1 is MNHGY and CDR2 is SAAAGT in the germline V gene. The CDR3 has 13 residues. The CDR3 bases are TGTGCCAGCAGAAAGGACAGTAGCTATGGCTACACCTTC. Its translation: CASRKDSSYGYTF.

The J gene is TRBJ1-6, the V gene TRBV27, with D possibly being TRBD1 (5 bases). In germline, CDR1 is MNHEY, CDR2 SMNVEV (reference sequence). Between the trimmed V and J ends, which lost 8 bases and 10 bases, there was a span of 21 bases. The CDR3 totals 15 residues. The CDR3 protein is CASGSRGGGHSPLHF. The CDR3 DNA reads TGTGCCAGCGGATCTCGGGGTGGGGGTCACTCACCCCTCCACTTT.

The rearrangement links TRBV6-8 to TRBJ1-4, with 9 bases that match TRBD1. With V trimmed by 5 bases and J by 8 bases, 6 bases remained unmatched. CDR1 MNHGY and CDR2 SAAAGT come from the germline V gene. CDR3 length: 14 residues. The chain's CDR3 is CASSGRDRVEKLFF. Written as DNA, the CDR3 is TGTGCCAGCAGTGGCCGGGACAGGGTAGAAAAACTGTTTTTT.

This clone was seen a handful of times. V usage is TRBV9 and J usage is TRBJ2-7; 11 bases agree with TRBD2. The CDR3 is 14 residues long. Germline trimming cut 3 bases from V and 2 bases from J; bases unmatched to any gene: 1. Germline V gene data show CDR1 as SGDLS and CDR2 as YYNGEE. The chain's CDR3 is CASSASGRPYEQYF. DNA of the CDR3: TGTGCCAGCAGCGCTAGCGGGAGGCCCTACGAGCAGTACTTC. Looking up the rest from reference TRBV9 and TRBJ2-7 gives the full variable domain: DSGVTQTPKHLITATGQRVTLRCSPRSGDLSVYWYQQSLDQGLQFLIQYYNGEERAKGNILERFSAQQFPDLHSELNLSSLELGDSALYFCASSASGRPYEQYFGPGTRLTVT.

This clone appeared a few times. V usage is TRBV9 and J usage is TRBJ2-5; 7 bases fit TRBD2. CDR3 length equals 14 residues. With V trimmed by 4 bases and J by 4 bases, 7 bases remained unmatched. Germline V CDR1 and CDR2: SGDLS, YYNGEE. DNA of the CDR3: TGTGCCAGCAGCCCCCGGGGACTACGAGAGACCCAGTACTTC. It is translated as CASSPRGLRETQYF.

There are a few counts of this clone. The V gene is TRBV19, the J gene TRBJ2-1, with 13 bases that match TRBD2. With V trimmed by 6 bases and J by 6 bases, 5 bases remained unmatched. The CDR3 is 15 amino acids. Germline V gene sequence: CDR1 LNHDA, CDR2 SQIVND (reference sequence). The CDR3 DNA reads TGTGCCAGTAGAGGACTAGCGGGAGACTCCAATGAGCAGTTCTTC. Amino acids: CASRGLAGDSNEQFF.

This chain uses TRBV10-2 with TRBJ2-4, with D tentatively TRBD1 (5 bases). The germline gives CDR1 WSHSY, CDR2 SAAADI. Trimming took 6 bases from V and 5 from J, leaving 14 bases between them. The CDR3 has 14 amino acids. The CDR3: CASRDQGTQNIQYF. The CDR3 nucleotides are TGCGCCAGCAGAGATCAGGGAACCCAAAACATTCAGTACTTC.